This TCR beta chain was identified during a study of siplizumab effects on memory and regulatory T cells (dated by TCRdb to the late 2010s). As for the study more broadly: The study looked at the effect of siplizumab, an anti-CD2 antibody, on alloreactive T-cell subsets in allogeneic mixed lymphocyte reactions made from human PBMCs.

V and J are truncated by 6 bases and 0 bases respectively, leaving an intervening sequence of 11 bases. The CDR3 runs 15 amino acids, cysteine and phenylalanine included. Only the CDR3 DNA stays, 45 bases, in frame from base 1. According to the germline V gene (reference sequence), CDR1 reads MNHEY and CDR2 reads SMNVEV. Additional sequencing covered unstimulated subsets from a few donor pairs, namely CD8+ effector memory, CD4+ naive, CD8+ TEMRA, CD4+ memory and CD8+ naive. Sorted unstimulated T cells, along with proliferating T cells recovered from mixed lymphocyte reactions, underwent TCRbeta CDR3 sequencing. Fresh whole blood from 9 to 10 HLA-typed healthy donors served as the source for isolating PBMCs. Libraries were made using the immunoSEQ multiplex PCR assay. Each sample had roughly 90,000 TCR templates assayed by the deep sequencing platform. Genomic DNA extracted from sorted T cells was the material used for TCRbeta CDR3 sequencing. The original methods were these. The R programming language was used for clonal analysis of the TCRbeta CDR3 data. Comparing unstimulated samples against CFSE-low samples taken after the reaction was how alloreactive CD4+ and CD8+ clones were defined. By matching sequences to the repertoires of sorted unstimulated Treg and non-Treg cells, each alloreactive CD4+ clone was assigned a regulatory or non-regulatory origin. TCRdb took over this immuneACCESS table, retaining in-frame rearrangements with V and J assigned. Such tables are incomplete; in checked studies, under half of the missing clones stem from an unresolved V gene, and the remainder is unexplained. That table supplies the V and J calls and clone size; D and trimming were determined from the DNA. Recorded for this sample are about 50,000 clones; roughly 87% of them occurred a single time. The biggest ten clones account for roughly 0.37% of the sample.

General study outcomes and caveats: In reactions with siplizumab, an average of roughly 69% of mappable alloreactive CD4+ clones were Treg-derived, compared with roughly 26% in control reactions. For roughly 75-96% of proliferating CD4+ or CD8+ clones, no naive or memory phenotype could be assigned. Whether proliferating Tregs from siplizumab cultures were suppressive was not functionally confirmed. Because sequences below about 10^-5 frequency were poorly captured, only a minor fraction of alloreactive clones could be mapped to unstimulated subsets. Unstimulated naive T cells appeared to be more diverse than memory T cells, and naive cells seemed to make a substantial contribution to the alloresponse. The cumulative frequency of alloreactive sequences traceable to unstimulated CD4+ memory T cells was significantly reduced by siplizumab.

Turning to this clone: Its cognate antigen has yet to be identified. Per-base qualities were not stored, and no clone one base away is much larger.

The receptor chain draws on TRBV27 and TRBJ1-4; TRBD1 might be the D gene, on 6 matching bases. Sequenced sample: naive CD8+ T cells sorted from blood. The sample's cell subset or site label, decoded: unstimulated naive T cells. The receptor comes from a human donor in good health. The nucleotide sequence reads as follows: TGTGCCAGCAGGCCAGGGGCGCCAACTAATGAAAAACTGTTTTTT. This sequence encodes CASRPGAPTNEKLFF.